Below, one T cell receptor (beta chain) is given with its context. Its antigen remains unidentified. The data are from a study of cytomegalovirus exposure and HLA in healthy donors. The PCR was carried out with 60 Vbeta primers and 13 Jbeta primers. Sequencing used immunoSEQ multiplex PCR; TCRdb keeps in-frame clones, though not all of them. Among about 160,000 clones, less than 85% were seen once, and the ten largest hold roughly 6.3%. The CDR3 extends over 16 amino acids. The germline V and J ends were trimmed by 3 bases and 4 bases, with 18 bases remaining between them. The V gene's germline CDR1 is SGHDT and CDR2 YYEEEE. Study results and limitations: What was likely a sequencing artifact was a cluster of highly shared sequence variants. Using a false discovery rate of 0.05, a later analysis showed that 16,951 TCR beta sequences were associated with HLA alleles.

This chain connects TRBV5-6 to TRBJ2-3, with TRBD2 as a possible D gene (5 bases). Sequenced input: PBMCs. This TCR was recovered from a man between 45 and 60 years old in good health and CMV-seropositive. CDR3 coding DNA: TGTGCCAGCAGCTGGGGATTACGGGGTAGGTCAGATACGCAGTATTTT. It specifies CASSWGLRGRSDTQYF.